This TCR beta chain was sequenced during a study of cytomegalovirus exposure and HLA in healthy donors. V lost 0 bases and J 5 bases, leaving 14 bases between the germline ends. The length of the CDR3 is 15 residues. The germline gives CDR1 MGHRA, CDR2 YSYEKL. As for this clone: Its antigen is currently unknown.

PCR amplification relied on 60 Vbeta primers (plus 13 Jbeta primers). Sequencing was performed with immunoSEQ multiplex PCR; in TCRdb, only in-frame clones are kept and a portion is missing. The repertoire holds over 150,000 clones, with approximately 80% as singletons. Regarding the study as a whole: Immune exposure was documented only through CMV serostatus. The authors considered a cluster of highly shared sequence variants likely to be a sequencing artifact. Previous analysis showed most TCR beta V segments were productive about 87% or about 30% of the time. When analyzed later, a missense DCLRE1C variant was found to be linked to TCR beta V- and J-gene trimming.

V is TRBV4-1 and J is TRBJ2-7; the D gene is possibly TRBD2 (6 bases). The clonotype comes from a woman aged 25-40 years in good health and CMV-seronegative. The sample was PBMCs. The CDR3 here is CASSQDSTSPDEQYF. The CDR3 DNA sequence: TGCGCCAGCAGCCAAGATAGTACTAGCCCCGACGAGCAGTACTTC.